Below, 3 T cell receptor beta chains from the same sample are listed, as sequenced in a study of a mutant IDH1 vaccine in newly diagnosed glioma. Time point noted: baseline, week 1 (first vaccination visit). Regarding treatment: pre-vaccination baseline after standard-of-care therapy. TCRdb's copy holds only in-frame clones and misses some; the assay was immunoSEQ multiplex PCR. This table holds some 21,000 clones, about 85% found once. The sequencing here drew on PBMCs, taken from a glioma patient treated with radiotherapy, temozolomide or both. All receptors derive from a man aged 40-49 years with glioma.

The rearrangement links TRBV29-1 to TRBJ1-2; D gene uncertain. CDR1 and CDR2 from the germline V gene are SQVTM and ANQGSEA. The CDR3 extends over 11 amino acids. Trimming left V 3 bases short and J 6 bases short, with 8 bases between. The chain's CDR3 is CSVEAGNGYTF. CDR3 sequence (DNA): TGCAGCGTTGAGGCGGGGAATGGCTACACCTTC.

The chain couples TRBV6-1 to TRBJ2-3, with TRBD1 matching over 11 bases. The CDR3 is 14 residues long. CDR1 is MNHNS and CDR2 is SASEGT in the germline V gene. After removal of 3 bases from V and 4 bases from J, the junction contained 0 bases not matched to a gene. The CDR3 nucleotides are TGTGCCAGCAGTGAGGGACAGGGGGCAGATACGCAGTATTTT. It encodes CASSEGQGADTQYF.

The DNA of the CDR3 is TGCAGCGGTACAGGGGGCTATGGAAACACCATATATTTT. This sequence encodes CSGTGGYGNTIYF. The genes are TRBV29-1 and TRBJ1-3, with TRBD1 identical over 9 bases. From germline, CDR1 is SQVTM and CDR2 ANQGSEA. V was pared by 7 bases and J by 3 bases, with 4 bases of the junction left unmatched. The CDR3 consists of 13 residues. Based on the CDR3 plus reference TRBV29-1 and TRBJ1-3, the full variable domain is SAVISQKPSRDICQRGTSLTIQCQVDSQVTMMFWYRQQPGQSLTLIATANQGSEATYESGFVIDKFPISRPNLTFSTLTVSNMSPEDSSIYLCSGTGGYGNTIYFGEGSWLTVV.